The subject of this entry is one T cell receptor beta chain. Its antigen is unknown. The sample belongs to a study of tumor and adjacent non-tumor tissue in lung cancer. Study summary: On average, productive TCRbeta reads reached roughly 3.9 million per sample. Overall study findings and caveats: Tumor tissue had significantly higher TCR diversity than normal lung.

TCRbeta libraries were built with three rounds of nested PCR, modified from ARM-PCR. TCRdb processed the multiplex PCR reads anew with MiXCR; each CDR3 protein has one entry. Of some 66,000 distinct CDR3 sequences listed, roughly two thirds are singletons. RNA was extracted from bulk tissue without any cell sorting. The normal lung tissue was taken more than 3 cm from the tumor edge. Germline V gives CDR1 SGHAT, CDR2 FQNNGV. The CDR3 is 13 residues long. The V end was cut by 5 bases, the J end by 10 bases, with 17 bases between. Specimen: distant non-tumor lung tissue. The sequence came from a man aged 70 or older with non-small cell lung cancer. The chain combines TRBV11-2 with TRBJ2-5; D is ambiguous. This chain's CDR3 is CASSQERHGIQYF. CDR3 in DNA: TGTGCCAGCAGCCAGGAGAGGCATGGGATCCAGTACTTC.